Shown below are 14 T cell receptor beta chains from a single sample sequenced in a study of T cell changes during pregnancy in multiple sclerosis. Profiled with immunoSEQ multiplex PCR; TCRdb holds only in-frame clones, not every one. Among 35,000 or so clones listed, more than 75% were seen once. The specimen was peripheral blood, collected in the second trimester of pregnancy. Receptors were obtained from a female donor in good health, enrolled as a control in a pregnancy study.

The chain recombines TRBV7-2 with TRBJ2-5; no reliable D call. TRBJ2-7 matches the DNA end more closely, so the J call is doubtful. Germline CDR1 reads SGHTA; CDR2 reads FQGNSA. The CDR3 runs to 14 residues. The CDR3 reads CASSLGISFYEQYF. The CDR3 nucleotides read TGTGCCAGCAGCTTAGGAATTAGTTTCTACGAGCAGTACTTC.

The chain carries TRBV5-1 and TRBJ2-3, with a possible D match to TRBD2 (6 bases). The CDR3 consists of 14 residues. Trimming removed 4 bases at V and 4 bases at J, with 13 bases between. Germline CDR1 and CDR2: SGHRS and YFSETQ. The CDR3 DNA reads TGCGCCAGCAGCCTCGGGACTCTAGCAGATACGCAGTATTTT. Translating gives CASSLGTLADTQYF.

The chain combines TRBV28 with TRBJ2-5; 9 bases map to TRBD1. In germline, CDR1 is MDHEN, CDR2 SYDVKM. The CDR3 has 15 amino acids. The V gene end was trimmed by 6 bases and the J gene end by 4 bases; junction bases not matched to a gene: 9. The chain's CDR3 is CASRTEGQGSETQYF. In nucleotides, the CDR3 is TGTGCCAGCAGGACCGAGGGACAGGGATCAGAGACCCAGTACTTC.

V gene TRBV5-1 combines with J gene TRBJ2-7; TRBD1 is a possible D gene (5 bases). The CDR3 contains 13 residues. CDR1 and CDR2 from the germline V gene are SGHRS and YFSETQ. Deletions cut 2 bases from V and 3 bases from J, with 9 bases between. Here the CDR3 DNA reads TGCGCCAGCAGCTTTAGCCAGGGCTACGAGCAGTACTTC. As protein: CASSFSQGYEQYF.

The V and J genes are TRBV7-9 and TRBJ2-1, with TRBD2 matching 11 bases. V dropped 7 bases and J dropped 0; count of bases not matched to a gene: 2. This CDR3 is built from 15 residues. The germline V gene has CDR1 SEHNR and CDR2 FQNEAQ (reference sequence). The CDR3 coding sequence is TGTGCCAGCACCGGGACTAGCGGCTCCTACAATGAGCAGTTCTTC. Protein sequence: CASTGTSGSYNEQFF. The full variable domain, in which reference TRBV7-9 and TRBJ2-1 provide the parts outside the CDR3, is DTGVSQNPRHKITKRGQNVTFRCDPISEHNRLYWYRQTLGQGPEFLTYFQNEAQLEKSRLLSDRFSAERPKGSFSTLEIQRTEQGDSAMYLCASTGTSGSYNEQFFGPGTRLTVL.

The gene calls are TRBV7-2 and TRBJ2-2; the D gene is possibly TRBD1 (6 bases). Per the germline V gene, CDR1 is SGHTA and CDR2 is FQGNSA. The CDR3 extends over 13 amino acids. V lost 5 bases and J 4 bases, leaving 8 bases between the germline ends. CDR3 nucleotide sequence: TGTGCCAGCAGCCGGACAGTCACCGGGGAGCTGTTTTTT. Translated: CASSRTVTGELFF. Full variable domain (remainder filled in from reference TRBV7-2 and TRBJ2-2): GAGVSQSPSNKVTEKGKDVELRCDPISGHTALYWYRQSLGQGLEFLIYFQGNSAPDKSGLPSDRFSAERTGGSVSTLTIQRTQQEDSAVYLCASSRTVTGELFFGEGSRLTVL.

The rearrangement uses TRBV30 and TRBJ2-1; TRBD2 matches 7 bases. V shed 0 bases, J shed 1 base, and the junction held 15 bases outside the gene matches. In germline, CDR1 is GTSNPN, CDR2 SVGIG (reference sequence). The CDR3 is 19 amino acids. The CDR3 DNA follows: TGTGCCTGGAGTGTACAGAAGTTCGGGGGGAGGCCTTCCTACAATGAGCAGTTCTTC. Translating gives CAWSVQKFGGRPSYNEQFF.

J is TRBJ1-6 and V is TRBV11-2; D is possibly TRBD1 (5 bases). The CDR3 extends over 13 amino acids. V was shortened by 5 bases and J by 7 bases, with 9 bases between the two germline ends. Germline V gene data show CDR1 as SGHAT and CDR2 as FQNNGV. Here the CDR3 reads CASSRDFNSPLHF. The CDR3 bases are TGTGCCAGCAGCCGGGACTTCAATTCACCCCTCCACTTT.

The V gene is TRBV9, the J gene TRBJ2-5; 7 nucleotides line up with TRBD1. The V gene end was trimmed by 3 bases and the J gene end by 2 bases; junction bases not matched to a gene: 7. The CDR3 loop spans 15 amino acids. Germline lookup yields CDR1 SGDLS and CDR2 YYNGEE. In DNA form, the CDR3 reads TGTGCCAGCAGCGGCCGGGACAGCAAACAAGAGACCCAGTACTTC. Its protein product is CASSGRDSKQETQYF.

The CDR3 DNA reads TGTGCCACCACCCCGGGACACCTTCTAGGGGCCAACGTCCTGACTTTC. Protein sequence: CATTPGHLLGANVLTF. The V gene is TRBV15, the J gene TRBJ2-6; a weak D match, TRBD1 (6 bases). Trimming stripped 7 bases from V and 4 bases from J, with 17 bases between. CDR3 length: 16 residues. Germline V gene data show CDR1 as LNHNV and CDR2 as YYDKDF (reference sequence). Based on the CDR3 plus reference TRBV15 and TRBJ2-6, the full variable domain is DAMVIQNPRYQVTQFGKPVTLSCSQTLNHNVMYWYQQKSSQAPKLLFHYYDKDFNNEADTPDNFQSRRPNTSFCFLDIRSPGLGDTAMYLCATTPGHLLGANVLTFGAGSRLTVL.

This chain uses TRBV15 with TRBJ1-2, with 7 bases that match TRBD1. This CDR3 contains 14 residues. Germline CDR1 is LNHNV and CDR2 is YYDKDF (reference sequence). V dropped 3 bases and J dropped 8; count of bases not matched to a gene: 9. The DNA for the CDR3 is TGTGCCACCAGCAGCCCCCAAGGGGGCTGGGGCTACACCTTC. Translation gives CATSSPQGGWGYTF.

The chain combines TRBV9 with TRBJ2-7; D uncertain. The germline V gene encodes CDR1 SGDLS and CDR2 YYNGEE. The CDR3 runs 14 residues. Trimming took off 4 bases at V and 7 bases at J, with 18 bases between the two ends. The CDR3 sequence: CASSLNVAAWEQYF. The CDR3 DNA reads TGTGCCAGCAGCTTGAACGTAGCAGCCTGGGAGCAGTACTTC.

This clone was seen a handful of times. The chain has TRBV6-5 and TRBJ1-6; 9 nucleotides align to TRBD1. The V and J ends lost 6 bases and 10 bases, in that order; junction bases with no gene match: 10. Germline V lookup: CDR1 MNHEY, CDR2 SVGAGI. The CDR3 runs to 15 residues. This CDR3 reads CASSLGTGKSSPLHF. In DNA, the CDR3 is TGTGCCAGCAGCCTCGGGACAGGGAAGAGCTCACCCCTCCACTTT.

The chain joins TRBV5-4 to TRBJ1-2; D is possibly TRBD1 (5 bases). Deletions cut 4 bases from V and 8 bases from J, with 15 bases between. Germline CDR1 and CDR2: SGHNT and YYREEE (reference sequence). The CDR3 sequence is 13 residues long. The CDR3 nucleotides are TGTGCCAGCAGCCCAAGGGGACTTTCGGGCTACACCTTC. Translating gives CASSPRGLSGYTF.